This T cell receptor (beta chain) was identified in a study of blood T cells in healthy people across ages. Study-wide context: Capture by template switching was about one barcoded beta molecule per two T cells. Overall study results and limits: Strong correlation was found linking TCR beta diversity to naive T cell percentage.

The authors ran a second PCR of 7 to 11 cycles using a sample-barcoded 5' primer and a J-beta primer mix. All samples gave at least 2.5 million CDR3-containing paired-end reads. TCRdb analysed the 5' RACE reads with MiXCR anew, one entry per CDR3 protein. The sample includes about 1.5 million distinct CDR3 sequences, roughly 43% of them seen just once. V lost 6 bases, J lost 4 bases, and 5 bases stayed unmatched. Germline V lookup: CDR1 DFQATT, CDR2 SNEGSKA (reference sequence). There are 14 residues in the CDR3. Staff drew about 10 milliliters of peripheral blood from each donor. This clonotype appeared a few times. What it binds is not known.

The sequence came from a woman aged 18-30 years in good health. Material: blood. This chain links TRBV20-1 with TRBJ2-3, with TRBD2 matching over 12 bases. CDR3 sequence reads: CSALAGGLADTQYF. The DNA of the CDR3 is TGCAGTGCCCTAGCGGGGGGGCTCGCAGATACGCAGTATTTT.